The 20 T cell receptor beta chains presented below share a single source sample, sequenced in a study of T cells in localized non-small cell lung cancer. This table comes from immunoSEQ multiplex PCR, and its TCRdb copy is limited to in-frame clones, with some not included. The data hold 25,000 to 30,000 clones, with roughly 86% observed a single time. The sequenced sample was peripheral blood, obtained before any cancer treatment. The receptors come from a male donor aged 60 or older with stage I lung adenocarcinoma.

This clone appeared a single time. The V call is TRBV5-4, the J call TRBJ2-3, with D unresolved. V lost 4 bases and J 2 bases, leaving 17 bases between the germline ends. The CDR3 totals 16 residues. Germline V gives CDR1 SGHNT, CDR2 YYREEE (reference sequence). CDR3: CASSRSTDSLTDTQYF. In DNA, the CDR3 is TGTGCCAGCAGCCGTTCTACAGATTCACTCACAGATACGCAGTATTTT. Full variable domain (outside the CDR3, taken from reference TRBV5-4 and TRBJ2-3): ETGVTQSPTHLIKTRGQQVTLRCSSQSGHNTVSWYQQALGQGPQFIFQYYREEENGRGNFPPRFSGLQFPNYSSELNVNALELDDSALYLCASSRSTDSLTDTQYFGPGTRLTVL.

V and J are TRBV28 and TRBJ1-4; possibly TRBD1 for D (6 bases). Per the germline V gene, CDR1 is MDHEN and CDR2 is SYDVKM. This CDR3 is built from 15 residues. Between the trimmed V and J ends, which lost 4 bases and 5 bases, there was a span of 14 bases. DNA of the CDR3: TGTGCCAGCAGTTCTAGGGGGATGATGAATGAAAAACTGTTTTTT. Protein sequence: CASSSRGMMNEKLFF.

The J gene is TRBJ1-4, the V gene TRBV5-1; maybe TRBD1 (5 bases). Germline loops: CDR1 SGHRS, CDR2 YFSETQ. This CDR3 is built from 16 residues. The V end was cut by 0 bases, the J end by 1 base, with 10 bases between. CDR3 amino acids: CASSLALGVTNEKLFF. The CDR3 DNA is TGCGCCAGCAGCTTGGCGCTGGGGGTAACTAATGAAAAACTGTTTTTT.

The rearrangement uses TRBV5-4 and TRBJ1-6; 8 bases map to TRBD1. Germline values: CDR1 SGHNT, CDR2 YYREEE (reference sequence). The CDR3 consists of 15 residues. The J segment lost 9 bases and the V segment lost 4 bases, leaving 9 bases of the junction unmatched. CDR3 sequence: CASSGGEDRVSPLHF. The CDR3 nucleotides read TGTGCCAGCAGCGGCGGAGAGGACAGGGTTTCACCCCTCCACTTT.

The J gene is TRBJ2-5, the V gene TRBV6-5; D is undetermined. This CDR3 has 13 residues. Trimming left V 0 bases short and J 3 bases short, with 5 bases between. Germline V gene sequence: CDR1 MNHEY, CDR2 SVGAGI. The CDR3: CASSYSGKETQYF. The CDR3 region has the DNA TGTGCCAGCAGTTACTCAGGGAAAGAGACCCAGTACTTC.

This clone was picked up a small number of times. CDR3 region: CASSIGRVRHQPQHF. The CDR3 nucleotides are TGTGCCAGTAGTATTGGCAGGGTAAGGCATCAGCCCCAGCATTTT. The chain links TRBV19 to TRBJ1-5; possible D gene TRBD1, 5 bases. The CDR3 runs 15 residues. CDR1 and CDR2 from the germline V gene are LNHDA and SQIVND (reference sequence). V lost 3 bases, J lost 5 bases, and 14 bases lay in between.

The V gene is TRBV18, the J gene TRBJ1-2; no clear D gene. Germline loops: CDR1 KGHSH, CDR2 LQKENI. This CDR3 has 13 residues. V lost 3 bases, J lost 5 bases, and 10 bases lay in between. The CDR3 DNA reads as TGTGCCAGCTCACCGGAATCCCCGTATGGCTACACCTTC. It codes for CASSPESPYGYTF.

The chain has TRBV9 and TRBJ2-3; perhaps TRBD1 as D (7 bases). The V end lost 4 bases, the J end lost 2 bases, and 17 bases lay between the germline ends. Germline V gene data show CDR1 as SGDLS and CDR2 as YYNGEE. This CDR3 is built from 16 residues. CDR3 DNA sequence: TGTGCCAGCAGCTCCCGCGGCAGGGGGGTCACAGATACGCAGTATTTT. Translation: CASSSRGRGVTDTQYF.

The chain combines TRBV19 with TRBJ2-5; 7 bases are a match to TRBD2. The V gene end was trimmed by 10 bases and the J gene end by 4 bases; junction bases not matched to a gene: 9. This CDR3 is built from 13 residues. Germline CDR1 LNHDA, CDR2 SQIVND (reference sequence). CDR3 nucleotide sequence: TGTGCCACCTCCTTGGGGGGGTCAGAGACCCAGTACTTC. Amino acids: CATSLGGSETQYF. The full variable domain, rest sourced from reference TRBV19 and TRBJ2-5, is DGGITQSPKYLFRKEGQNVTLSCEQNLNHDAMYWYRQDPGQGLRLIYYSQIVNDFQKGDIAEGYSVSREKKESFPLTVTSAQKNPTAFYLCATSLGGSETQYFGPGTRLLVL.

The V call is TRBV6-5, the J call TRBJ1-4; D possibly corresponds to TRBD1 (5 bases). Germline values: CDR1 MNHEY, CDR2 SVGAGI. Trimming took off 6 bases at V and 11 bases at J, with 13 bases between the two ends. This CDR3 has 12 residues. The CDR3 sequence is CASSSDGGKLFF. CDR3 coding DNA: TGTGCCAGCAGCTCGGATGGGGGGAAACTGTTTTTT.

The rearrangement uses TRBV27 and TRBJ1-6; TRBD1 might be the D (6 bases). V shed 2 bases and J shed 9 bases, with 14 bases lying between them. The germline CDR1 and CDR2 sequences are MNHEY and SMNVEV (reference sequence). The CDR3 extends over 15 amino acids. The CDR3 loop is CASSLPGQFGSPLHF. The DNA for the CDR3 is TGTGCCAGCAGTTTACCCGGACAGTTTGGTTCACCCCTCCACTTT.

The genes are TRBV25-1 and TRBJ1-4; unclear D gene. This CDR3 is 16 amino acids long. V was trimmed by 5 bases and J by 4 bases, leaving 17 bases between them. Germline lookup yields CDR1 MGHDK and CDR2 SYGVNS. CDR3 loop: CASSSLRQGLNEKLFF. In DNA, the CDR3 is TGTGCCAGCAGTTCTTTACGACAAGGCCTTAATGAAAAACTGTTTTTT.

The chain employs TRBV6-1 and TRBJ2-2, with D maybe TRBD1 (6 bases). This CDR3 contains 16 residues. Germline V gives CDR1 MNHNS, CDR2 SASEGT. The V end lost 3 bases, the J end lost 4 bases, and 15 bases lay between the germline ends. CDR3 residues: CASSDGRGTGTGELFF. The DNA for the CDR3 is TGTGCCAGCAGTGACGGCAGGGGTACGGGCACCGGGGAGCTGTTTTTT.

The chain links TRBV7-8 to TRBJ1-2; weak D call: TRBD1 (5 bases). Germline V gene lookup returns CDR1 SGHVS and CDR2 FQNEAQ. Trimming left V 5 bases short and J 4 bases short, with 17 bases between. This CDR3 is built from 15 residues. The chain's CDR3 is CASSPRAGVAYGYTF. The CDR3, as DNA: TGTGCCAGCAGCCCCCGTGCGGGGGTGGCCTATGGCTACACCTTC.

This rearrangement joins TRBV18 to TRBJ2-1; unclear D gene. V lost 4 bases and J lost 12, with 16 bases in between. Germline lookup yields CDR1 KGHSH and CDR2 LQKENI. This CDR3 has 13 amino acids. For the CDR3, the DNA is TGTGCCAGCTCACGGGCGGAACTCGAGGCGCAGTTCTTC. Protein sequence: CASSRAELEAQFF.

The rearrangement uses TRBV28 and TRBJ2-6; perhaps D is TRBD1 or TRBD2 (5 bases each). Trimming cost V 4 bases and J 2 bases, with 15 bases left between them. The germline CDR1 and CDR2 sequences are MDHEN and SYDVKM. This CDR3 is built from 17 residues. CDR3 sequence (DNA): TGTGCCAGCAGTTCCAGGGACGGCCGCCCTGGGGCCAACGTCCTGACTTTC. Translating it yields CASSSRDGRPGANVLTF.

The chain uses TRBV4-2 and TRBJ2-1; 11 bases map to TRBD2. After removal of 4 bases from V and 4 bases from J, the junction contained 6 bases not matched to a gene. The CDR3 has 16 residues. The germline CDR1 and CDR2 sequences are LGHNA and YNFKEQ. The CDR3 loop is CASSPAGTSGYNEQFF. The CDR3 nucleotides read TGTGCCAGCAGCCCAGCCGGGACTAGCGGTTACAATGAGCAGTTCTTC.

This clone was counted once. The chain joins TRBV11-3 to TRBJ2-5; TRBD1 matches 7 bases. CDR1 is SGHNT, CDR2 YENEEA, per germline. The CDR3 sequence is 15 residues long. V was clipped by 3 bases and J by 1 base; unmatched bases: 5. For the CDR3, the DNA is TGTGCCAGCAGCTTGCGGACAGGTCCCCAAGAGACCCAGTACTTC. Amino acids: CASSLRTGPQETQYF.

The chain uses TRBV30 and TRBJ2-7; 8 positions match TRBD1. The CDR3 contains 14 residues. Trimming removed 3 bases from V and 9 bases from J; junction bases left unmatched: 13. Germline CDR1 reads GTSNPN; CDR2 reads SVGIG (reference sequence). The DNA for the CDR3 is TGTGCCTGGAGCCGACCGGGACAGGCCTTTGGGCAGTACTTC. Its translation: CAWSRPGQAFGQYF.

V is TRBV12-5 and J is TRBJ2-7; TRBD1 aligns across 8 bases. V trimming: 1 base; J trimming: 3 bases; junction bases outside the gene matches: 8. Germline CDR1 is LGHNT and CDR2 is FRNRAP. There are 16 residues in the CDR3. CDR3 protein: CASGLDVGTGLYEQYF. The CDR3 bases are TGTGCTAGTGGTTTGGATGTAGGGACAGGCCTCTACGAGCAGTACTTC.